Listed below are T cell receptor beta chains from one sample, sequenced in a study of naive and memory T cell subsets. In TCRdb, the 5' RACE reads were re-called with MiXCR into one record per CDR3 protein. Here the sample spans 20,000 to 25,000 distinct CDR3 sequences, over 3.5% being singletons. These receptors all come from a male donor in good health. Each CDR3 is given with its conserved first and last residue. The D gene is left open where the match is weak. Sizes are listed as how often the clone was seen (once, few, many) or a class if it is expanded.

TRBV6-2/TRBV6-3,TRBJ2-4,TRBD2,many,TGTGCCAGCAGGAGGAGGCTAGCGGACATTATAGCCAAAAACATTCAGTACTTC,CASRRRLADIIAKNIQYF
TRBV15,TRBJ2-7,.,many,TGTGCCACCAGCAGAGATATGGGGGGACCTTACGAGCAGTACTTC,CATSRDMGGPYEQYF
TRBV19,TRBJ2-5,TRBD1,many,TGTGCCAGTAGTAAACTAAACAGGGGACAAGAGACCCAGTACTTC,CASSKLNRGQETQYF
TRBV19,TRBJ2-2,.,many,TGTGCCAGTAGTATCGTAGGACCACCTTCCGGGGAGCTGTTTTTT,CASSIVGPPSGELFF
TRBV20-1,TRBJ2-7,.,many,TGCAGTGCTAGAGATCTTGGGGGAAAGCTCTACGAGCAGTACTTC,CSARDLGGKLYEQYF
TRBV5-1,TRBJ2-7,TRBD2,many,TGCGCCAGCAGCCCCCGACAACTAGCGGGAGCGAGGGCTTCAGAATTCTACGAGCAGTACTTC,CASSPRQLAGARASEFYEQYF
TRBV5-1,TRBJ2-5,TRBD2,many,TGCGCCAGCAGCTTGGCCGTTTCGGCTAGCGGCCAAGAGACCCAGTACTTC,CASSLAVSASGQETQYF
TRBV18,TRBJ2-7,.,many,TGTGCCAGCTCACCACAGGCCATCAGGTCCTACGAGCAGTACTTC,CASSPQAIRSYEQYF
TRBV5-6,TRBJ1-1,TRBD1,many,TGTGCCAGCAGGAAAGGGACAGAAACTGAAGCTTTCTTT,CASRKGTETEAFF
TRBV19,TRBJ2-1,.,many,TGTGCCAGTAGTACCTTCCTTAATGCCATTGGAGATGAGCAGTTCTTC,CASSTFLNAIGDEQFF
TRBV27,TRBJ1-1,.,many,TGTGCCAGCAGCCCGGGGCACGGGAGGACTGAAGCTTTCTTT,CASSPGHGRTEAFF
TRBV14,TRBJ1-1,TRBD1,many,TGTGCCAGCAGCCATCAGGGGGGCACTGAAGCTTTCTTT,CASSHQGGTEAFF